The 27 T cell receptor beta chains in this list originate from one sample, sequenced in a study of cytomegalovirus exposure and HLA in healthy donors. PCR involved 60 Vbeta and 13 Jbeta primers. TCRdb's table, derived via immunoSEQ multiplex PCR, lists solely in-frame clones and lacks some. The repertoire consists of 90,000 to 100,000 clones, with over 60% occurring once and the leading ten covering 5.5% to 6.5%. Sequencing was done on a sample of PBMCs. These receptors all stem from a boy aged 10-17 years in good health and CMV-seropositive.

The chain joins TRBV9 to TRBJ1-6; no reliable D call. Germline lookup yields CDR1 SGDLS and CDR2 YYNGEE. The V gene lost 0 bases and the J gene lost 1 base, with 11 bases spanning the gap. The CDR3 has 17 amino acids. CDR3: CASSVGPIRSYNSPLHF. DNA for the CDR3: TGTGCCAGCAGCGTAGGTCCGATTCGGTCCTATAATTCACCCCTCCACTTT.

The rearrangement uses TRBV20-1 and TRBJ1-4; a weak D match, TRBD1 (5 bases). With 3 bases removed from V and 7 bases from J, the gap between germline ends came to 6 bases. The CDR3 length is 11 residues. CDR1 is DFQATT and CDR2 is SNEGSKA in the germline V gene (reference sequence). CDR3 sequence: CSASGAEKLFF. The CDR3 DNA is TGCAGTGCTAGTGGGGCTGAAAAACTGTTTTTT.

The J gene is TRBJ1-2, the V gene TRBV25-1; 12 bases are a match to TRBD1. The CDR3 is 14 amino acids. CDR1 and CDR2 (germline): MGHDK, SYGVNS. Trimming removed 6 bases from V and 7 bases from J; junction bases left unmatched: 6. The chain's CDR3 is CASRGQGAVGGYTF. CDR3 in DNA: TGTGCCAGCAGGGGACAGGGGGCTGTGGGTGGCTACACCTTC.

This chain joins TRBV7-2 and TRBJ2-2, with D uncertain. Germline-derived CDR1 and CDR2 are SGHTA and FQGNSA. The CDR3 covers 16 residues. V lost 6 bases to trimming and J lost 0 bases, with 14 bases between them. The CDR3 protein is CASRSRRFSNTGELFF. The DNA of the CDR3 is TGTGCCAGCAGGTCGCGGCGGTTTTCGAACACCGGGGAGCTGTTTTTT.

This chain connects TRBV4-1 to TRBJ1-6; D may be TRBD1 (5 bases). The CDR3 totals 16 residues. Germline V gene lookup returns CDR1 MGHRA and CDR2 YSYEKL. Trimming cost V 3 bases and J 10 bases, with 19 bases left between them. In DNA, the CDR3 is TGCGCCAGCAGCCAGCCCTTGGCGGGGGAGAGGTCACCCCTCCACTTT. This encodes CASSQPLAGERSPLHF.

The V gene is TRBV9, the J gene TRBJ2-3; D is unclear. From germline, CDR1 is SGDLS and CDR2 YYNGEE. V dropped 1 base and J dropped 2 bases, with 8 bases sitting between them. The CDR3 has 14 amino acids. The CDR3 loop is CASSVRSFTDTQYF. CDR3 bases: TGTGCCAGCAGCGTACGGAGTTTCACAGATACGCAGTATTTT.

The rearrangement links TRBV6-6 to TRBJ2-1; a possible D gene is TRBD2 (5 bases). Per germline, CDR1 MNHNY and CDR2 SVGAGI (reference sequence). The CDR3 has 16 residues. V was cut by 3 bases and J by 0 bases, with 12 bases left in between. For the CDR3, the DNA is TGTGCCAGCAGTTATACAGTGGGGAGCTCCTACAATGAGCAGTTCTTC. It translates to CASSYTVGSSYNEQFF.

The chain is built from TRBV6-5 and TRBJ2-7; no definite D call. Germline loops: CDR1 MNHEY, CDR2 SVGAGI. The CDR3 sequence is 11 residues long. The germline V and J ends were trimmed by 2 bases and 7 bases, with 6 bases remaining between them. In DNA form, the CDR3 reads TGTGCCAGCAGTTACCGTTTAGAGCAGTACTTC. Translating gives CASSYRLEQYF.

The rearrangement uses TRBV6-6 and TRBJ1-1; a weak D match, TRBD1 (5 bases). There are 15 residues in the CDR3. V lost 0 bases to trimming and J lost 3 bases, with 11 bases between them. Germline-derived CDR1 and CDR2 are MNHNY and SVGAGI (reference sequence). In DNA form, the CDR3 reads TGTGCCAGCAGTTACTCGAGACAGAGTTACACTGAAGCTTTCTTT. Residues: CASSYSRQSYTEAFF.

Concerning this clone itself: A junction boundary mismatches the germline segment, possibly from a read error. V and J are TRBV7-9 and TRBJ1-2; D gene uncertain. The V gene's germline CDR1 is SEHNR and CDR2 FQNEAQ (reference sequence). This CDR3 has 12 residues. The CDR3: CSSSSLRGGYTF. The CDR3 DNA follows: TGTTCCAGCAGCTCCCTCCGGGGAGGCTACACCTTC.

The J gene is TRBJ2-3, the V gene TRBV5-4; D may be TRBD1 (6 bases). Germline V CDR1 and CDR2: SGHNT, YYREEE (reference sequence). V lost 6 bases and J lost 4, with 18 bases in between. The CDR3 extends over 15 amino acids. DNA for the CDR3: TGTGCCAGCACCCTGGGGGCAGGGGCCCCAGATACGCAGTATTTT. Its translation: CASTLGAGAPDTQYF. The whole variable domain, remainder taken from reference TRBV5-4 and TRBJ2-3, is ETGVTQSPTHLIKTRGQQVTLRCSSQSGHNTVSWYQQALGQGPQFIFQYYREEENGRGNFPPRFSGLQFPNYSSELNVNALELDDSALYLCASTLGAGAPDTQYFGPGTRLTVL.

The chain employs TRBV2 and TRBJ2-7; TRBD1 agrees at 8 bases. Trimming took 3 bases from V and 4 from J; bases not matched to a gene: 5. CDR3 length: 14 amino acids. Germline V gene sequence: CDR1 SNHLY, CDR2 FYNNEI. Here the CDR3 reads CASSDQGADYEQYF. For the CDR3, the DNA is TGTGCCAGCAGTGATCAGGGGGCCGATTACGAGCAGTACTTC.

The chain couples TRBV18 to TRBJ1-6; D unclear. V lost 2 bases to trimming and J lost 7 bases, with 9 bases between them. The CDR3 is 14 residues long. Germline CDR1 is KGHSH and CDR2 is LQKENI. CDR3: CASSPETRNSPLHF. CDR3 in DNA: TGTGCCAGCTCACCAGAGACAAGGAATTCACCCCTCCACTTT.

This clone has a handful of counts. The chain links TRBV4-3 to TRBJ2-1; 14 bases align to TRBD2. Germline CDR1 reads LGHNA; CDR2 reads YSLEER. After removal of 8 bases from V and 7 bases from J, the junction contained 7 bases not matched to a gene. CDR3 length: 15 residues. The CDR3 reads CASGLGLAGANEQFF. In DNA form, the CDR3 reads TGCGCCAGCGGACTGGGACTAGCGGGAGCTAATGAGCAGTTCTTC.

This clone came up a few times. One end of the junction varies from germline; a read error may be responsible. The chain couples TRBV28 to TRBJ2-7; D is unresolved. The germline CDR1 and CDR2 sequences are MDHEN and SYDVKM. CDR3 length: 12 amino acids. The CDR3 here is CASSFKNYEQSF. As DNA, the CDR3 is TGTGCCAGCAGTTTCAAAAACTACGAGCAGTCCTTC.

This sequence joins TRBV9 and TRBJ1-3; a possible D gene is TRBD1 (6 bases). Germline CDR1 SGDLS, CDR2 YYNGEE. The CDR3 totals 15 residues. Trimming removed 3 bases from V and 4 bases from J, with 14 bases in between. Here the CDR3 reads CASSEGLTGGNTIYF. CDR3 sequence (DNA): TGTGCCAGCAGCGAGGGGCTCACAGGGGGAAACACCATATATTTT.

The V call is TRBV2, the J call TRBJ2-7; 8 bases are a match to TRBD1. The CDR3 has 14 amino acids. Germline trimming cut 2 bases from V and 3 bases from J; bases unmatched to any gene: 3. Germline V CDR1 and CDR2: SNHLY, FYNNEI. CDR3 sequence: CASSEQGALYEQYF. CDR3 bases: TGTGCCAGCAGTGAACAGGGGGCCCTCTACGAGCAGTACTTC.

This sequence joins TRBV4-1 and TRBJ2-3; 7 bases match TRBD2. In germline, CDR1 is MGHRA, CDR2 YSYEKL. J lost 2 bases, V lost 1 base, and 6 bases had no gene match. CDR3 length: 16 amino acids. The DNA of the CDR3 is TGCGCCAGCAGCCAAGGGGCGGGGGATCTCACAGATACGCAGTATTTT. Its protein product is CASSQGAGDLTDTQYF.

The chain has TRBV6-6 and TRBJ1-4; D is perhaps TRBD1 (5 bases). CDR1 MNHNY and CDR2 SVGAGI come from the germline V gene (reference sequence). This CDR3 is 14 amino acids long. V was shortened by 6 bases and J by 8 bases, with 16 bases between the two germline ends. The DNA of the CDR3 is TGTGCCAGCAGGGTGTCGGGGGAAGACGAAAAACTGTTTTTT. Translation: CASRVSGEDEKLFF.

V is TRBV10-2 and J is TRBJ2-2; 9 bases agree with TRBD1. The V gene end was trimmed by 6 bases and the J gene end by 6 bases; junction bases not matched to a gene: 14. Germline CDR1 WSHSY, CDR2 SAAADI. This CDR3 comprises 17 residues. The CDR3 sequence is CASRETWDRVFAGELFF. For the CDR3, the DNA is TGCGCCAGCAGAGAGACCTGGGACAGGGTTTTCGCCGGGGAGCTGTTTTTT.

V is TRBV6-1 and J is TRBJ1-3; D not resolved. With 8 bases removed from V and 3 bases from J, the gap between germline ends came to 14 bases. CDR1 is MNHNS and CDR2 is SASEGT in the germline V gene. The CDR3 covers 14 residues. The CDR3 protein is CASVSPGYGNTIYF. The CDR3 nucleotides are TGTGCCAGCGTTTCCCCCGGGTATGGAAACACCATATATTTT.

The V gene is TRBV18, the J gene TRBJ2-5, with 10 positions matching TRBD2. CDR3 length equals 15 residues. Unmatched junction bases numbered 6, after V lost 3 bases and J lost 5 bases. Germline CDR1 is KGHSH and CDR2 is LQKENI. CDR3 loop: CASSPASGSGETQYF. DNA of the CDR3: TGTGCCAGCTCACCCGCTAGCGGGAGTGGCGAGACCCAGTACTTC.

The gene calls are TRBV7-2 and TRBJ1-1; TRBD1 matches 8 bases. Germline V CDR1 and CDR2: SGHTA, FQGNSA. This CDR3 has 15 residues. The trim removed 5 bases at V and 5 bases at J, leaving 10 bases unmatched. The CDR3 protein is CASSPRRTGWTEAFF. CDR3 nucleotides: TGTGCCAGCAGCCCTAGAAGGACAGGGTGGACTGAAGCTTTCTTT.

The V gene is TRBV6-5, the J gene TRBJ2-5; tentative D call: TRBD2 (5 bases). The J call may be faulty, since TRBJ2-7 better matches the DNA end. This CDR3 region has 12 residues. Germline CDR1 is MNHEY and CDR2 is SVGAGI. This CDR3 reads CASSSRTDEQYF. The CDR3 DNA follows: TGTGCCAGCAGTTCTCGGACTGACGAGCAGTACTTC.

The chain combines TRBV19 with TRBJ2-3, with 8 positions matching TRBD1. This CDR3 contains 20 residues. Germline V gives CDR1 LNHDA, CDR2 SQIVND (reference sequence). The J segment lost 2 bases and the V segment lost 3 bases, leaving 19 bases of the junction unmatched. CDR3 loop: CASSMTAGGLLPLPTDTQYF. As DNA, the CDR3 is TGTGCCAGTAGTATGACGGCAGGGGGCTTATTACCGCTTCCCACAGATACGCAGTATTTT.

CDR3 DNA: TGTGCCAGCAGTTACGGACAGGGGGGAGAAGCTTTCTTT. It yields the protein CASSYGQGGEAFF. The V and J genes are TRBV6-5 and TRBJ1-1; TRBD1 aligns across 10 bases. CDR3 length equals 13 residues. V gave up 2 bases and J gave up 8 bases; unmatched junction bases: 2. Germline V gene data show CDR1 as MNHEY and CDR2 as SVGAGI.

The V gene is TRBV5-1, the J gene TRBJ2-5; possible D gene TRBD2, 5 bases. CDR3 size: 14 residues. V was shortened by 3 bases and J by 5 bases, with 14 bases between the two germline ends. Germline-derived CDR1 and CDR2 are SGHRS and YFSETQ. CDR3 in amino acids: CASSSRGGRETQYF. In DNA, the CDR3 is TGCGCCAGCAGCTCCCGGGGTGGACGGGAGACCCAGTACTTC. Full variable domain (remainder filled in from reference TRBV5-1 and TRBJ2-5): KAGVTQTPRYLIKTRGQQVTLSCSPISGHRSVSWYQQTPGQGLQFLFEYFSETQRNKGNFPGRFSGRQFSNSRSEMNVSTLELGDSALYLCASSSRGGRETQYFGPGTRLLVL.